Described below is a single T cell receptor beta chain sequence and its context. Antigen unknown. Generated by immunoSEQ multiplex PCR, the TCRdb table keeps only in-frame clones and is missing some. The sample includes some 130,000 clones, 92% seen only once; the top ten take less than 3.5%. This CDR3 contains 13 residues. The germline gives CDR1 MNHEY, CDR2 SVGEGT. V was pared by 2 bases and J by 7 bases, with 11 bases between. This sample was included in a study of T cell responses to AZD1222 COVID-19 vaccine. Findings and limits, study-wide: After two AZD1222 doses, spike-specific TCR breadth and depth rose versus day 0. At baseline, seropositivity was found in only a handful of AZD1222 recipients.

The clonotype was recovered from an adult who received the AZD1222 COVID-19 vaccine. The sequencing used peripheral blood, collected 28 days after the second AZD1222 dose. The J gene is TRBJ2-5, the V gene TRBV6-2 or TRBV6-3; D call uncertain. The CDR3 DNA reads as TGTGCCAGCAGTTACGCGGTTCCGGTGACCCAGTACTTC. The encoded protein is CASSYAVPVTQYF.